This paragraph covers one T cell receptor (beta chain) sequence. Its antigen is still unknown. The data were obtained in a study of T-cell reconstitution after alpha-beta-depleted transplantation in children. General study results and limits: Several hundred expanded graft clones reportedly were the source of alpha-beta T cells about two months after transplant. Counts and diversity of T cells one year after transplant came mostly from newly produced T cells.

The TCRbeta library incorporated unique molecular identifiers. TCRdb independently ran MiXCR on the PCR reads; one entry per CDR3 protein. The data contain 700,000 to 950,000 distinct CDR3 sequences, 16% of them singletons. This CDR3 contains 18 residues. Germline lookup yields CDR1 MRHNA and CDR2 SNTAGT. The V end was cut by 9 bases, the J end by 6 bases, with 33 bases between. This TCR derives from a male patient younger than 18 who had a stem cell transplant for acute lymphoblastic leukemia, so the T cells may come from the graft donor. This chain links TRBV6-4 with TRBJ2-7; D may match TRBD1 or TRBD2 (5 bases each). This specimen consisted of PBMCs, mostly from graft donor cells, obtained 360 days after TCRalphabeta/CD19-depleted stem cell transplant. This CDR3 reads CARSPGDLIVRCCGEQYF. CDR3 nucleotides: TGTGCCAGGAGCCCCGGGGACCTGATAGTCAGGTGCTGCGGCGAGCAGTACTTC.